This TCR beta chain was captured in a study of blood T cell repertoires in COVID-19 (dated by TCRdb to 2019 to 2021). Regarding the research as a whole: The collaborator samples originated in the United States, Italy and Spain and spanned the acute and convalescent phases of COVID-19. Where available, HLA class I and class II types were obtained from metadata supplied by the sample provider rather than from assay-based typing. Subjects who had been exposed to COVID-19, were actively infected with it, or had recovered from it provided the deeply sampled blood TCRbeta repertoires that made up the dataset. Samples were obtained from the ongoing ImmuneRACE study (first 160 participants) and from approximately 1,200 subjects provided by 6 global collaborators. The material from the prospective study consisted of cDNA or gDNA derived from T cells, B-cell-depleted T cells, or PBMCs. A freely available public database, intended as a resource for researchers studying the immune response to SARS-CoV-2, is where the repertoires were released. A de-identified subject ID, COVID-19 status, age in years and sex were almost always included in the sample metadata. Results and caveats for the whole study, not just this receptor: Clinical and demographic metadata were provided uncurated, with the amount varying by source and participant.

Regarding this clone: No cognate antigen has been identified for it. Qualities for individual bases were not recorded, and no much larger clone is one base off.

Whole blood was collected in K2EDTA tubes by collaborating institutions according to the institutions' own protocols. For TCRbeta analysis, collaborator samples were shipped as frozen whole blood, as isolated PBMCs, or as DNA extracted from either sample type. TCRbeta CDR3 regions were amplified from genomic DNA using the immunoSEQ Assay, a bias-controlled multiplex PCR. The authors' pipeline ran thus. The number of nucleated cells in each sample was estimated from the amplification of reference gene primers within the assay. To quantify the absolute abundance of each unique TCRbeta CDR3 rearrangement, sequence reads were collapsed and filtered. For each sample, productive Simpson clonality was calculated as the square root of Simpson's diversity index across productive rearrangements. In its TCRdb copy, this immuneACCESS table keeps in-frame sequences only and misses some clones. Where compared with another copy, unresolved V genes explain less than half of these, and the others have no known cause. Clone size and V and J calls were adopted from that table, with D and trimming inferred from the DNA. Within this sample are 85,000 to 120,000 clones, with 70% to 90% of them counted one time only. Around 3% of the sample lies in the top ten.

V is cut by 7 bases and J by 5 bases, and the space between the germline ends is 14 bases. The CDR1 and CDR2 encoded by the germline V gene are KGHDR and SFDVKD. The cysteine opens and the phenylalanine closes a CDR3 of 13 amino acids. Only the CDR3 part of the read is kept: 39 bases, read in frame from the first base. The receptor was isolated from a man aged 45-60 years with active or convalescent COVID-19. The chain employs TRBV24-1 and TRBJ2-7; TRBD1 is a weak D gene call, 6 bases matching. Sequencing was performed on peripheral blood. The CDR3 protein sequence reads: CATSGQPHHEQYF. In nucleotides, the sequence is TGTGCCACCAGCGGACAGCCCCACCACGAGCAGTACTTC.